What follows describes a single T cell receptor (beta chain). Its cognate antigen is unknown. The record originates from a study of shared clonotypes between healthy human individuals. Notes on the study in general: The low donor count limited represented genetic and exposure-history diversity.

Germline V CDR1 and CDR2: MDHEN, SYDVKM. The CDR3 sequence is 10 residues long. Unsorted PBMC DNA went through sequencing on ten immunoSEQ deep assay plates. Assay: immunoSEQ multiplex PCR; the TCRdb copy retains only in-frame clones and omits some. The table records some 500,000 clones, around 77% of them present only once. The receptor was isolated from a woman in her thirties or forties in good health. Some clones in this sample may be carry-over from other donors' samples. This chain uses TRBV28 with TRBJ2-5; the D is unclear. The J call is uncertain, as TRBJ2-7 better fits the DNA end. Sequencing used PBMCs. CDR3 coding DNA: TGTGCCGTAGGCGCCTACGAGCAGTACTTC. Amino acids: CAVGAYEQYF.